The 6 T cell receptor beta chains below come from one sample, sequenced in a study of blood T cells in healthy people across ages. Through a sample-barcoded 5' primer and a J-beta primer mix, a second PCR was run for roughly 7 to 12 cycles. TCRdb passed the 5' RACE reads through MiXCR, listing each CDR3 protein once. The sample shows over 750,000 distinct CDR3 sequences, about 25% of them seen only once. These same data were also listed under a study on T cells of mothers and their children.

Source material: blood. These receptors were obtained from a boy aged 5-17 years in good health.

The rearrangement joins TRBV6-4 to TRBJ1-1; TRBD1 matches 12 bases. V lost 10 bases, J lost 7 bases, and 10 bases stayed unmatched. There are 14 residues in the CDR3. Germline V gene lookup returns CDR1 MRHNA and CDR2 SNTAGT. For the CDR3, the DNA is TGTGCCACTCGCCCCGGGACAGGGGGCCATGAAGCTTTCTTT. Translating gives CATRPGTGGHEAFF.

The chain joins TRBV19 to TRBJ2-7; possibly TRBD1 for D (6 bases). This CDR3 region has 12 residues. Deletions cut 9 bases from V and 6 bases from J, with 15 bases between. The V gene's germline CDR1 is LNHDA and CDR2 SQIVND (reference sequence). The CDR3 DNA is TGTGCCAGATTGTCAGGGGTCACCGAGCAGTACTTC. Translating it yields CARLSGVTEQYF.

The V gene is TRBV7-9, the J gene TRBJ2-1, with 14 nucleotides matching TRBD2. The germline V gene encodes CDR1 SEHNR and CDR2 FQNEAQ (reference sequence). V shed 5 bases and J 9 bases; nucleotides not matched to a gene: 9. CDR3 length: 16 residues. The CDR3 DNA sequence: TGTGCCAGCAGCCCAGGACTAGCGGGAGGCTTCGGTGAGCAGTTCTTC. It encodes CASSPGLAGGFGEQFF.

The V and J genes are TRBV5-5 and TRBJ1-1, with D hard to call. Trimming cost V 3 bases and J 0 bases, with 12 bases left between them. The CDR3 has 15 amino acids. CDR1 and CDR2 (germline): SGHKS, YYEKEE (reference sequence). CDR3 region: CASSWASHLNTEAFF. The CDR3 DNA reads TGTGCCAGCAGCTGGGCGAGTCACTTGAACACTGAAGCTTTCTTT.

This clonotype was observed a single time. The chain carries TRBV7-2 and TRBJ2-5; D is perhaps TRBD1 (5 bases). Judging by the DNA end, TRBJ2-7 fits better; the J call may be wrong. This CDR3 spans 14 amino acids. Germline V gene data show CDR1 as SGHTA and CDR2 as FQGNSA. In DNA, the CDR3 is TGTGCCAGCAGCTTAGCCTCCAGGGCGAACGAGCAGTACTTC. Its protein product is CASSLASRANEQYF.

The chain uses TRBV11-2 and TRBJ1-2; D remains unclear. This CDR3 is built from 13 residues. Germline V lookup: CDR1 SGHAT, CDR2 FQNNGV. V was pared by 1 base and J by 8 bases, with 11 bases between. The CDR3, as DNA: TGTGCCAGCAGCTTAGTTTCCCAGAAAGGCTACACCTTC. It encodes CASSLVSQKGYTF.